What follows are 2 T cell receptor beta chains derived from one specimen sequenced in a study of Graves' ophthalmopathy and Graves' hyperthyroidism. The TCR beta CDR3 regions underwent amplification from RNA transcripts. HTBI primers were employed in first-round RT-PCR, then a second-round multiplex PCR followed. TCRdb called the multiplex PCR reads again in MiXCR, with one record for every CDR3 protein. The profile shows about 1.1 million distinct CDR3 sequences, about 35% of them singletons. Sequenced sample: peripheral blood or thyroid tissue (not recorded which). The receptors stem from an adult man with Graves' hyperthyroidism.

This clonotype was seen at least ten times. The CDR3 DNA reads TGCAGTTCATACAGACAGGAGGATAGCTCCTACGAGCAGTACTTC. This gives the protein CSSYRQEDSSYEQYF. This chain connects TRBV20-1 to TRBJ2-7; D may be TRBD1 (6 bases). CDR1 is DFQATT and CDR2 is SNEGSKA in the germline V gene (reference sequence). V shed 8 bases and J shed 0 bases, with 20 bases lying between them. The CDR3 consists of 15 residues.

At least ten counts were recorded for this clonotype. J is TRBJ2-7 and V is TRBV11-1; TRBD2 aligns across 8 bases. Trimming at V came to 5 bases and at J to 3 bases, leaving 9 bases not matched to a gene. The germline CDR1 and CDR2 sequences are SGHAT and FQDESV (reference sequence). CDR3 length equals 15 residues. In DNA form, the CDR3 reads TGTGCCAGCAGCCAACCGTCCGGGAGGGGCTACGAGCAGTACTTC. As protein: CASSQPSGRGYEQYF.